This TCR beta chain is from a study of T cell repertoires in cytomegalovirus infection. Looking at the study overall: Through public TCR beta signatures, both CMV infection and matching HLA type were indicated.

MiXCR, applied by TCRdb to the reads, yields one record per CDR3 protein. The repertoire holds some 940,000 distinct CDR3 sequences, with roughly 30% as singletons. Concerning this clonotype: As yet, its antigen is unknown.

The germline V gene encodes CDR1 DFQATT and CDR2 SNEGSKA (reference sequence). The CDR3 runs to 16 residues. V was pared by 0 bases and J by 3 bases, with 18 bases between. The source material was cultured CD8+ T cells from PBMCs, sampled from culture after CMV antigen stimulation. The clonotype comes from a human donor in good health (CMV status not recorded). Some clones in this sample may be carry-over from other donors' samples. The rearrangement uses TRBV20-1 and TRBJ2-7, with TRBD1 as a possible D gene (6 bases). CDR3 in DNA: TGCAGTGCTAGAGATCTGACAGGAGCCGACAGCTACGAGCAGTACTTC. As protein: CSARDLTGADSYEQYF.